Detailed here is one T cell receptor (beta chain). The same CDR3 is also encoded by other DNA sequences in this sample. These data belong to a study of control samples from healthy donors and cancer patients. V shed 2 bases and J 5 bases; nucleotides not matched to a gene: 5. The CDR3 length is 15 residues. Per germline, CDR1 SGHRS and CDR2 YFSETQ. Assay used: immunoSEQ multiplex PCR; TCRdb lists only in-frame clones, some missing. The sample includes about 16,000 clones, about 88% of them seen just once. The TCR comes from a man aged 55 to 69 with head and neck cancer. The chain uses TRBV5-1 and TRBJ2-5; 11 bases map to TRBD2. Material for sequencing was PBMCs. This CDR3 is CASSFSGGARETQYF. In nucleotides, the CDR3 is TGCGCCAGCAGCTTTAGCGGGGGGGCGCGCGAGACCCAGTACTTC. The full variable domain, its missing parts supplied by reference TRBV5-1 and TRBJ2-5, is KAGVTQTPRYLIKTRGQQVTLSCSPISGHRSVSWYQQTPGQGLQFLFEYFSETQRNKGNFPGRFSGRQFSNSRSEMNVSTLELGDSALYLCASSFSGGARETQYFGPGTRLLVL.